This TCR beta chain was observed in a study of blood T cell repertoires in COVID-19. Turning to the study itself: Acute and convalescent COVID-19 specimens originated in the United States, Italy and Spain.

The germline gives CDR1 MNHEY, CDR2 SVGAGI. The junction had 1 base not matched to a gene; V was cut back by 2 bases and J by 2 bases. The CDR3 is 14 amino acids. Residents of around 24 US areas, aged about 18 to 95 years, made up the participants. Assay: immunoSEQ multiplex PCR; the TCRdb copy retains only in-frame clones and omits some. The table lists about 220,000 clones, over 80% of them singletons. The specimen sequenced was PBMCs or T cells enriched from blood (not recorded which). The V and J genes are TRBV6-5 and TRBJ2-3, with TRBD2 matching over 7 bases. This TCR came from a woman aged 25 to 39 with acute COVID-19. CDR3 DNA: TGTGCCAGCAGTTACCGGGACTACACAGATACGCAGTATTTT. Translating gives CASSYRDYTDTQYF.